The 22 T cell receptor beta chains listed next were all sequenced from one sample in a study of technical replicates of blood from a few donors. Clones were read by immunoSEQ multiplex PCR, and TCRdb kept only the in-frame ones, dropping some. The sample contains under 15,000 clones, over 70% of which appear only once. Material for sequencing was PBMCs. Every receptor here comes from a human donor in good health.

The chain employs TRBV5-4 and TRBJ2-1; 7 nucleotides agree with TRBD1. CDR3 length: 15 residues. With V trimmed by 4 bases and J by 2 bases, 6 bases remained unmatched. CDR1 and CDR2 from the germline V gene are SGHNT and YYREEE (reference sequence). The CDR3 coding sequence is TGTGCCAGCAGCCCTACAGGGGCCCCCTACAATGAGCAGTTCTTC. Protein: CASSPTGAPYNEQFF.

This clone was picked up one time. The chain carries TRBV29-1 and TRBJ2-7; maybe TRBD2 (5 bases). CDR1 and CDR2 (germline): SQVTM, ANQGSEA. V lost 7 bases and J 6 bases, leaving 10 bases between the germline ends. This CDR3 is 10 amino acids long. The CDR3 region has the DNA TGCAGCGCCGGGGAGTTCGAGCAGTACTTC. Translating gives CSAGEFEQYF.

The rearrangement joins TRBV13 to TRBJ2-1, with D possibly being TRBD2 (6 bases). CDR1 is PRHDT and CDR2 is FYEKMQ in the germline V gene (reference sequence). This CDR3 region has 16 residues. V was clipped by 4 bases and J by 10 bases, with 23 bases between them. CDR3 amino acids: CASSSPAGTFRREQFF. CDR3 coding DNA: TGTGCCAGCAGCTCGCCGGCCGGGACTTTCCGGAGGGAGCAGTTCTTC.

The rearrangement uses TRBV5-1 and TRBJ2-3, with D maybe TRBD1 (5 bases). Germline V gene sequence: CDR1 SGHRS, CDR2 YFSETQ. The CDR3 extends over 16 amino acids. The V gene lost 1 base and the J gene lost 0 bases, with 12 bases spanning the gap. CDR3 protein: CASSLWGDSSTDTQYF. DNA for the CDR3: TGCGCCAGCAGCTTGTGGGGCGATTCTAGCACAGATACGCAGTATTTT.

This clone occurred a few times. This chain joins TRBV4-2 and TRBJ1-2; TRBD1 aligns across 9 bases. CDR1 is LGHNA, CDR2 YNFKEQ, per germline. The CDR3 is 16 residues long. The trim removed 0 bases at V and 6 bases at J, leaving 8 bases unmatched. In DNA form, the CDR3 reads TGTGCCAGCAGCCAAGATCGGGGGACAGGGAACAATGGCTACACCTTC. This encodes CASSQDRGTGNNGYTF.

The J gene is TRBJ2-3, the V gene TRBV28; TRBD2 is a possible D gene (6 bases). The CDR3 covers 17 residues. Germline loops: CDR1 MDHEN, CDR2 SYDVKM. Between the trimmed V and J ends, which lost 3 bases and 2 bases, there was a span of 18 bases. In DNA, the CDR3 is TGTGCCAGCAGTTTCCCCTTAGCGGAACAACCCACAGATACGCAGTATTTT. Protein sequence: CASSFPLAEQPTDTQYF.

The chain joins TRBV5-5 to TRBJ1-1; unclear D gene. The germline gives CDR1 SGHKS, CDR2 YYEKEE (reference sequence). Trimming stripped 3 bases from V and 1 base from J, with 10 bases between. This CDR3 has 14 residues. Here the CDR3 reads CASSYIFGNTEAFF. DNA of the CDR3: TGTGCCAGCAGCTACATATTTGGGAACACTGAAGCTTTCTTT. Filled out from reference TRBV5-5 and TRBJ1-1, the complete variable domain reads DAGVTQSPTHLIKTRGQQVTLRCSPISGHKSVSWYQQVLGQGPQFIFQYYEKEERGRGNFPDRFSARQFPNYSSELNVNALLLGDSALYLCASSYIFGNTEAFFGQGTRLTVV.

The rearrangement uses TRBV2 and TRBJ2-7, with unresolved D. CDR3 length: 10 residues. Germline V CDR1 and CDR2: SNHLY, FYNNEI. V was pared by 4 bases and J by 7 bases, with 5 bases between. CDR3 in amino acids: CASSGVEQYF. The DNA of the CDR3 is TGTGCCAGCAGTGGAGTAGAGCAGTACTTC.

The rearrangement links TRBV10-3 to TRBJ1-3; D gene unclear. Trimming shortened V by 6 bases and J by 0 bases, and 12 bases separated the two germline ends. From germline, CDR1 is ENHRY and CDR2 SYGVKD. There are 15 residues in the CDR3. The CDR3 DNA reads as TGTGCCATCAGAGAAAGCACGGGCTCTGGAAACACCATATATTTT. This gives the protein CAIRESTGSGNTIYF.

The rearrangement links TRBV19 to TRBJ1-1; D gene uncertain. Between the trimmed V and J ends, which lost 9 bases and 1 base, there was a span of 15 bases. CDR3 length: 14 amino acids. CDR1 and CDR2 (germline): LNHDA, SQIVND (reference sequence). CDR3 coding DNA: TGTGCCAGAAAGAGAGAGGGAAAGAACACTGAAGCTTTCTTT. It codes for CARKREGKNTEAFF.

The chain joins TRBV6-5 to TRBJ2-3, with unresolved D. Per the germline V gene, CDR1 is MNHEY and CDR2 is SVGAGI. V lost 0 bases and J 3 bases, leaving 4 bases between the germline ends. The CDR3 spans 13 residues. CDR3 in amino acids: CASSYSPTDTQYF. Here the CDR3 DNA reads TGTGCCAGCAGTTACTCCCCGACAGATACGCAGTATTTT.

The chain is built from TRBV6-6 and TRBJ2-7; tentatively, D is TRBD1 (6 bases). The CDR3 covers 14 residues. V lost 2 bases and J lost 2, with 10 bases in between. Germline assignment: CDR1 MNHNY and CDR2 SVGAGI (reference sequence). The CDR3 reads CASSYVQGAYEQYF. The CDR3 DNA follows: TGTGCCAGCAGTTACGTACAGGGTGCCTACGAGCAGTACTTC.

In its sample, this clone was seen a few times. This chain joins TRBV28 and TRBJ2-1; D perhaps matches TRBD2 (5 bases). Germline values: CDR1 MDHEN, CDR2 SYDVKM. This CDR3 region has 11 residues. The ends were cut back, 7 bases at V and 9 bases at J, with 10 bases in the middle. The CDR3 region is CASIRRSEQFF. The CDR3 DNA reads TGTGCCAGCATTAGGAGGAGTGAGCAGTTCTTC.

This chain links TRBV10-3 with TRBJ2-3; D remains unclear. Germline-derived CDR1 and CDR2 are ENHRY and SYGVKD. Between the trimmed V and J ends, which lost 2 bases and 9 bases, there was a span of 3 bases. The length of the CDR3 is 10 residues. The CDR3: CAISEITQYF. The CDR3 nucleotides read TGTGCCATCAGTGAGATAACGCAGTATTTT.

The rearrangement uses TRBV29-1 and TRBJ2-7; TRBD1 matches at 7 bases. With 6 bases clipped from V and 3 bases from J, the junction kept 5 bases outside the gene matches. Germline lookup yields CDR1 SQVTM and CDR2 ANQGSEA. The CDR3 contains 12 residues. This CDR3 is CSVRDSLYEQYF. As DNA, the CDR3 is TGCAGCGTCCGGGACAGCCTCTACGAGCAGTACTTC.

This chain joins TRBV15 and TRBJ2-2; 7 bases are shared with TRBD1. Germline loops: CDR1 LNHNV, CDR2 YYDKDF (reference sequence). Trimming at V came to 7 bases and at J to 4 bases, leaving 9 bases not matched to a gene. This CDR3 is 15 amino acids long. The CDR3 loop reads CATTLRQGSTGELFF. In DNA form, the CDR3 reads TGTGCCACCACACTACGACAGGGTAGCACCGGGGAGCTGTTTTTT.

CDR3 DNA: TGCGCCAGCAGCCAAGATACGGGGGTAGGGACCCTAGGAACTGAAGCTTTCTTT. Protein sequence: CASSQDTGVGTLGTEAFF. The rearrangement links TRBV4-1 to TRBJ1-1; weak D call: TRBD1 (5 bases). V was cut by 0 bases and J by 5 bases, with 22 bases left in between. CDR3 length equals 18 residues. CDR1 is MGHRA, CDR2 YSYEKL, per germline.

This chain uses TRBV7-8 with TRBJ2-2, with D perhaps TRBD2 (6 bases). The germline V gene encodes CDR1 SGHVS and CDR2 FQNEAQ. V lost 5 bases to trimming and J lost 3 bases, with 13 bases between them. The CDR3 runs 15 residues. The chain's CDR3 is CASSPPGGDTGELFF. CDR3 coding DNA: TGTGCCAGCAGCCCCCCCGGAGGGGACACCGGGGAGCTGTTTTTT.

CDR3 sequence (DNA): TGTGCCAGCAGCCAAAATCAGGACTGGCAAGAGACCCAGTACTTC. It encodes CASSQNQDWQETQYF. The genes are TRBV4-2 and TRBJ2-5; tentatively, D is TRBD2 (5 bases). V was trimmed by 2 bases and J by 2 bases, leaving 12 bases between them. CDR1 and CDR2 from the germline V gene are LGHNA and YNFKEQ. The CDR3 has 15 amino acids.

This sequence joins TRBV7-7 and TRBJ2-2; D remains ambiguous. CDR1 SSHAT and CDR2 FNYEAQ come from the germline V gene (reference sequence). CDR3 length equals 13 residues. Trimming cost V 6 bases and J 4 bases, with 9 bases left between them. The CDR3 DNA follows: TGTGCCAGCAGAAGCTCGGTCACCGGGGAGCTGTTTTTT. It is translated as CASRSSVTGELFF.

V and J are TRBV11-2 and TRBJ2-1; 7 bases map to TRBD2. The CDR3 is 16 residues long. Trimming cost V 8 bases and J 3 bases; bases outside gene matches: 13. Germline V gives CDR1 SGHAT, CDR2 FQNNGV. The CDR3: CASGGEGGVVYNEQFF. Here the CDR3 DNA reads TGTGCCAGCGGGGGTGAGGGAGGGGTGGTCTACAATGAGCAGTTCTTC.

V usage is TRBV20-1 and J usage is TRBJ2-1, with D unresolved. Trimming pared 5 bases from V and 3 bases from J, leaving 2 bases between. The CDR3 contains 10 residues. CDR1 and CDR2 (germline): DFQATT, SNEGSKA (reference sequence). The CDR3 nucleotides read TGCAGTGCTCACTACAATGAGCAGTTCTTC. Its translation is CSAHYNEQFF.